The clone carrying this T cell receptor (beta chain) occurred a few times. Its antigen is not known. The data were taken from a study of T-cell memory formation after mild COVID-19. Study information: The two donors had largely donor-specific TCR clusters.

Each CDR3 protein is one row after TCRdb ran MiXCR on the 5' RACE reads. The sample records fewer than 350,000 distinct CDR3 sequences, more than 15% being singletons. Points from the study as a whole: SARS-CoV-2 specificity of second-wave clones peaking day 37 was unconfirmed.

Germline V gene lookup returns CDR1 SGHAT and CDR2 FQNNGV. V lost 5 bases to trimming and J lost 7 bases, with 11 bases between them. CDR3 size: 13 residues. Sequences were obtained from PBMCs or a T cell subset sorted from them (not recorded which). This receptor was taken from a young man who had mild COVID-19 (a few samples of this study predate the infection). Cell type and time point are not known. The chain combines TRBV11-2 with TRBJ2-2; D not resolved. CDR3 in amino acids: CASSTVQNGELFF. The DNA for the CDR3 is TGTGCCAGCAGCACCGTGCAGAACGGGGAGCTGTTTTTT.